This is a list of T cell receptor beta chains from one sample in a study of Tregs in tolerant kidney transplant recipients. These receptors are not linked to any known antigen. Measured with immunoSEQ multiplex PCR; TCRdb has only the in-frame clones, and not every one. Of fewer than 45,000 clones listed, about 95% were seen once; the top ten hold 0.37%. Sequencing was done on a sample of Tregs from blood cultured with allogeneic cells. The receptors originated from a human donor in good health. Both conserved end residues are part of each CDR3. A D gene is named only where the DNA matches it firmly. Rows give clone size only sometimes, using once, few, many, or a class for an expanded clone.

abundance | j_gene | v_gene | d_gene | CDR3aa | CDR3nt
once | TRBJ1-1 | TRBV29-1 | - | CSVAREMRTEAFF | TGCAGCGTTGCCAGAGAAATGCGAACTGAAGCTTTCTTT
once | TRBJ2-5 | TRBV7-9 | - | CASSPGETQYF | TGTGCCAGCAGCCCTGGGGAGACCCAGTACTTC
- | TRBJ1-2 | TRBV6-4 | TRBD1 | CASSPDRGSSGYTF | TGTGCCAGCAGTCCCGACAGGGGATCTTCTGGCTACACCTTC
- | TRBJ2-2 | TRBV18 | - | CASSPLNTGELFF | TGTGCCAGCTCACCACTGAACACCGGGGAGCTGTTTTTT
- | TRBJ2-7 | TRBV28 | TRBD1 | CASSQLRGSLYEQYF | TGTGCCAGCAGTCAACTCAGGGGGAGCCTCTACGAGCAGTACTTC
- | TRBJ2-7 | TRBV18 | - | CASSPTDTYEQYF | TGTGCCAGCTCACCAACGGACACCTACGAGCAGTACTTC
once | TRBJ2-5 | TRBV6-5 | TRBD2 | CASSYRTSGTETQYF | TGTGCCAGCAGTTACAGGACTAGCGGGACGGAGACCCAGTACTTC
- | TRBJ2-3 | TRBV2 | TRBD1 | CASSGQGSDTQYF | TGTGCCAGCAGTGGACAGGGGTCAGATACGCAGTATTTT
few | TRBJ1-5 | TRBV2 | - | CASRSRVNQPQHF | TGTGCCAGCAGGAGTAGAGTTAATCAGCCCCAGCATTTT
- | TRBJ1-1 | TRBV6-1 | - | CASSLHQGTEAFF | TGTGCCAGCAGTCTACACCAGGGCACTGAAGCTTTCTTT